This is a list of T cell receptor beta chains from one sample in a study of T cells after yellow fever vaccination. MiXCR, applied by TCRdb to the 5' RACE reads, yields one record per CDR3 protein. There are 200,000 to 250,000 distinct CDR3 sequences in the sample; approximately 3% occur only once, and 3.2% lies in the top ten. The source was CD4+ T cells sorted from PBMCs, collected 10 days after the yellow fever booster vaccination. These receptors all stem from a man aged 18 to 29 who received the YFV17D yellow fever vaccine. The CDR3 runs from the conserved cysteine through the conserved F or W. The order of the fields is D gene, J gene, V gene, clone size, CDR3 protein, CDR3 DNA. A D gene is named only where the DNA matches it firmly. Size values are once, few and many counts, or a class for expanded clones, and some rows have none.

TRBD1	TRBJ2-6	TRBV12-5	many	CASAQRQGKMTGANVLTF	TGTGCTAGTGCCCAGCGACAGGGAAAAATGACTGGGGCCAACGTCCTGACTTTC
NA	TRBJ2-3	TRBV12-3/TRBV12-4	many	CASSFFPSTDTQYF	TGTGCCAGCAGTTTCTTTCCGAGCACAGATACGCAGTATTTT
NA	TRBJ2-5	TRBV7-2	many	CASSLWPQETQYF	TGTGCCAGCAGCTTATGGCCGCAAGAGACCCAGTACTTC
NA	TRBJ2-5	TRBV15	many	CATSRDRIRSQETQYF	TGTGCCACCAGCAGAGATCGAATAAGGTCGCAAGAGACCCAGTACTTC
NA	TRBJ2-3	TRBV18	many	CASSPAKLDTQYF	TGTGCCAGCTCACCAGCTAAACTGGATACGCAGTATTTT
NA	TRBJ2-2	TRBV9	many	CASRALGGELFF	TGTGCCAGCAGGGCCCTCGGGGGGGAGCTGTTTTTT
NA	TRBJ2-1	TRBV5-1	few	CASSLVPGRNEQFF	TGCGCCAGCAGCTTGGTACCAGGGCGCAATGAGCAGTTCTTC
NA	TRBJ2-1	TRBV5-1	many	CASSLGTSPDNEQFF	TGCGCCAGCAGCCTGGGGACTTCTCCCGACAATGAGCAGTTCTTC
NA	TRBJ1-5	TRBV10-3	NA	CAISESTANQPQHF	TGTGCCATCAGTGAGTCAACGGCCAATCAGCCCCAGCATTTT
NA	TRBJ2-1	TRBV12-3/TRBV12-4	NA	CASNKLSSYNEQFF	TGTGCCAGCAACAAACTGAGCTCCTACAATGAGCAGTTCTTC
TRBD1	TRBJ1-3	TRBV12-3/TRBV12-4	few	CASSDRASRTIYF	TGTGCCAGCAGCGACAGGGCCTCCAGGACCATATATTTT
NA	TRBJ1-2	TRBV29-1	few	CSVGTDYGYTF	TGCAGCGTTGGGACAGACTATGGCTACACCTTC
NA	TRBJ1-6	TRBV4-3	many	CASSQELPIGVQRPNSPLHF	TGCGCCAGCAGCCAAGAACTCCCTATCGGGGTCCAACGGCCGAATTCACCCCTCCACTTT
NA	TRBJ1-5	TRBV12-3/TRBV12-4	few	CASSPSDSGQPQHF	TGTGCCAGCAGCCCAAGTGACAGCGGTCAGCCCCAGCATTTT
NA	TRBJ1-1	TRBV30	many	CAWRWTEAFF	TGTGCCTGGAGGTGGACTGAAGCTTTCTTT
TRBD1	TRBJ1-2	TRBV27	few	CASSWTGLGYGYTF	TGTGCCAGCAGTTGGACAGGGTTGGGCTATGGCTACACCTTC
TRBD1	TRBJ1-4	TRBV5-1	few	CASSLWGQGEKLFF	TGCGCCAGCAGCTTGTGGGGACAGGGGGAAAAACTGTTTTTT
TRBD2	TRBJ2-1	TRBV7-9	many	CALPGGAVHNEQFF	TGTGCCTTGCCGGGAGGGGCCGTTCACAATGAGCAGTTCTTC
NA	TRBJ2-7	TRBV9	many	CASNLDGSYEQYF	TGTGCCAGCAATCTAGACGGCTCCTACGAGCAGTACTTC
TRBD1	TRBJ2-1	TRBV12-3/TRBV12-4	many	CASSPPRDRVGNEQFF	TGTGCCAGCAGTCCACCCCGGGACAGGGTTGGTAATGAGCAGTTCTTC
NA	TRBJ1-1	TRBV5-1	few	CASSLGKDLSKAFF	TGCGCCAGCAGCTTGGGCAAGGACCTCTCGAAGGCTTTCTTT
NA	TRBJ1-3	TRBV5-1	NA	CASSNPRRGPSGNTIYF	TGCGCCAGCAGCAACCCTCGTCGAGGGCCCTCTGGAAACACCATATATTTT
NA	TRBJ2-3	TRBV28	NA	CASSSSGQLLKPSGQYF	TGTGCCAGCAGTTCTTCCGGACAGCTCTTAAAACCTTCGGGGCAGTATTTT
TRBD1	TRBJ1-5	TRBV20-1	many	CSARDGGGWGNQPQHF	TGCAGTGCTAGAGATGGAGGGGGCTGGGGCAATCAGCCCCAGCATTTT
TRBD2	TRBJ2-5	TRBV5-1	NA	CASSFRGTSGGAWETQYF	TGCGCCAGCAGCTTCCGAGGAACTAGCGGGGGGGCATGGGAGACCCAGTACTTC
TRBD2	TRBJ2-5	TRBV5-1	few	CASSLERSSGGAGETQYF	TGCGCCAGCAGCTTGGAGCGGTCTAGCGGGGGGGCCGGGGAGACCCAGTACTTC
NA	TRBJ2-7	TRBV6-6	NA	CASSGGGYEQYF	TGTGCCAGCAGTGGGGGTGGCTACGAGCAGTACTTC
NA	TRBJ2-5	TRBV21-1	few	CASSKLAGDSQETQYF	TGTGCCAGCAGCAAACTAGCGGGGGACTCCCAAGAGACCCAGTACTTC
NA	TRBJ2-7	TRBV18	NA	CASSPGDTDHYEQYF	TGTGCCAGCTCACCAGGGGACACCGACCACTACGAGCAGTACTTC
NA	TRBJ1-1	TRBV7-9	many	CASSDRRNTEAFF	TGTGCCAGCAGCGACCGGAGGAACACTGAAGCTTTCTTT
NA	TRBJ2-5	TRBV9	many	CASSETGTEGETQYF	TGTGCCAGCAGCGAAACCGGGACGGAGGGGGAGACCCAGTACTTC
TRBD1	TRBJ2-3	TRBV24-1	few	CATSAETGLGDTQYF	TGTGCCACCAGTGCCGAGACAGGGTTGGGAGATACGCAGTATTTT
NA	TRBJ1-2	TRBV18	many	CASSLQDDYGYTF	TGTGCCAGCTCCCTGCAGGATGACTATGGCTACACCTTC
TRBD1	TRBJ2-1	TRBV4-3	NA	CASARPDRNNEQFF	TGCGCCAGCGCTCGGCCGGACAGGAACAATGAGCAGTTCTTC
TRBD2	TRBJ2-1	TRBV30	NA	CAWYPSGGKDEQFF	TGTGCCTGGTATCCTAGCGGGGGGAAGGATGAGCAGTTCTTC
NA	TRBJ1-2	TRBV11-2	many	CASSADSNYGYTF	TGTGCCAGCAGCGCCGACAGTAACTATGGCTACACCTTC
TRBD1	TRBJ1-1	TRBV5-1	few	CASSPWRPGGRNTEAFF	TGCGCCAGCAGCCCCTGGAGACCAGGGGGCAGAAATACTGAAGCTTTCTTT
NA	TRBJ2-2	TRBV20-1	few	CSARVVASGELFF	TGCAGTGCTAGGGTAGTGGCCTCCGGGGAGCTGTTTTTT
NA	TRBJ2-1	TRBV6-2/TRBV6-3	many	CASSYATRSEQFF	TGTGCCAGCAGTTACGCCACTAGATCTGAGCAGTTCTTC
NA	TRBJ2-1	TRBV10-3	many	CAISESSGVFF	TGTGCCATCAGTGAGTCGTCGGGGGTCTTCTTC
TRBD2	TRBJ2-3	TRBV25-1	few	CASNLAAGTDTQYF	TGTGCCAGTAACCTAGCGGCTGGCACAGATACGCAGTATTTT
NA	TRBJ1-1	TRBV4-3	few	CASSQVKALGNTEAFF	TGCGCCAGCAGCCAAGTAAAAGCTCTGGGGAACACTGAAGCTTTCTTT
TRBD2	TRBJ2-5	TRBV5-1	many	CASSSGLAAPGGETQYF	TGCGCCAGCAGCTCCGGACTAGCGGCCCCTGGGGGGGAGACCCAGTACTTC
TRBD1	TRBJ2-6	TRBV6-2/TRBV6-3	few	CASSYRQGVANVLTF	TGTGCCAGCAGTTACCGACAGGGGGTGGCCAACGTCCTGACTTTC
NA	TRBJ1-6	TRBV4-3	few	CASSQDQGNSPLHF	TGCGCCAGCAGCCAAGATCAGGGGAATTCACCCCTCCACTTT
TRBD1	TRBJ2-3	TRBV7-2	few	CASSLAGTAGEDTQYF	TGTGCCAGCAGCTTAGCCGGGACAGCCGGAGAGGATACGCAGTATTTT
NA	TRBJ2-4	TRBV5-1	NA	CASSLDGGAKNIQYF	TGCGCCAGCAGCTTGGACGGGGGAGCCAAAAACATTCAGTACTTC
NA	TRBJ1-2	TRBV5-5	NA	CASSHGDTLDYGYTF	TGTGCCAGCAGCCACGGGGACACCCTCGACTATGGCTACACCTTC
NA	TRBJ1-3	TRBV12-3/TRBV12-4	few	CASSLSEGAGNTIYF	TGTGCCAGCAGTTTATCCGAAGGAGCTGGAAACACCATATATTTT
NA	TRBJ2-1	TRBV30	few	CAFSGADEQFF	TGTGCCTTTAGTGGGGCCGATGAGCAGTTCTTC
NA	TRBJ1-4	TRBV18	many	CASSPRQTIEEKLFF	TGTGCCAGCTCCCCGAGACAGACTATTGAAGAAAAACTGTTTTTT
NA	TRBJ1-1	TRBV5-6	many	CASSLSGGTEAFF	TGTGCCAGCAGCTTGTCTGGAGGAACTGAAGCTTTCTTT
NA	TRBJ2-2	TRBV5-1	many	CASSRIADTGELFF	TGCGCCAGCAGCAGAATCGCCGACACCGGGGAGCTGTTTTTT
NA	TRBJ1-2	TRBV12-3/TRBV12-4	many	CASSFSGYTF	TGTGCCAGCAGTTTTTCCGGCTACACCTTC
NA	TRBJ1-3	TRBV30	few	CAWGLGGNTIYF	TGTGCCTGGGGCCTGGGAGGAAACACCATATATTTT